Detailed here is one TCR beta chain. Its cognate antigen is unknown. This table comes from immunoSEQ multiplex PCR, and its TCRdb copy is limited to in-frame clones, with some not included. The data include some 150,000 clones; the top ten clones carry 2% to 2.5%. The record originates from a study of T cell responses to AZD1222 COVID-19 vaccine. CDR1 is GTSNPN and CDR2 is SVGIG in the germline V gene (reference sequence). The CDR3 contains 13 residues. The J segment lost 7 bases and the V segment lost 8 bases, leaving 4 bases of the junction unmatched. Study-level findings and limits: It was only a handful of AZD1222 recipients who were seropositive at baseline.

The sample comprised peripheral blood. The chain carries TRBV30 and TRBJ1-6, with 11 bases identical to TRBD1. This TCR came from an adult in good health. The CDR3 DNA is TGTGCCGTAGGACAGGGGGCCAATTCACCCCTCCACTTT. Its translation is CAVGQGANSPLHF.